Listed here is a single T cell receptor (beta chain). The data are from a study of esophageal squamous cell carcinoma under preoperative chemotherapy. Time point here: before preoperative PTX-NDP chemotherapy. Before surgery, patients were given preoperative paclitaxel-nedaplatin chemotherapy. MiXCR, run by TCRdb on the PCR reads, gives a single entry per CDR3 protein. The table has roughly 16,000 distinct CDR3 sequences, roughly half seen once; the top ten hold around 30%. Trimming pared 5 bases from V and 0 bases from J, leaving 20 bases between. Germline loops: CDR1 SGHTA, CDR2 FQGNSA. The CDR3 covers 18 residues.

Sample collection was performed from a patient given preoperative chemotherapy. The gene calls are TRBV7-2 and TRBJ2-1, with D perhaps TRBD1 (6 bases). This receptor was obtained from a human donor with esophageal squamous cell carcinoma. The donor label of this sample is uncertain. The CDR3 DNA reads as TGTGCCAGCAGCCCCCAACTGGTAGGGGGTCGCTCCTACAATGAGCAGTTCTTC. Translation gives CASSPQLVGGRSYNEQFF.